This T cell receptor (beta chain) came from a study of T cells in pancreatic ductal adenocarcinoma. Surgery without prior neoadjuvant therapy was the treatment of the selected pancreatic ductal adenocarcinoma patients. Study-wide results and caveats: Compared with tumor, blood showed more total productive templates and roughly 8-fold more clonotypes.

As concerns this clone: Its specificity is not known.

Some clones are missing from TCRdb's copy, which holds only in-frame ones; the method was immunoSEQ multiplex PCR. The sample has 31,000 or so clones; approximately 92% are singletons. CDR1 and CDR2 (germline): SGHTA, FQGNSA. CDR3 length equals 14 residues. The V segment lost 4 bases and the J segment 2 bases; nucleotides outside the gene matches: 4. The chain carries TRBV7-2 and TRBJ2-7; 8 nucleotides match TRBD2. The sequenced sample consisted of PBMCs. The TCR comes from a human donor with pancreatic ductal adenocarcinoma. CDR3 nucleotides: TGTGCCAGCAGCTCGCGGGGACTAGCCTACGAGCAGTACTTC. This encodes CASSSRGLAYEQYF.